What follows is one TCR beta chain and its context. Its antigen is as yet unknown. This record comes from a study of Ad26.COV2.S vaccination and SARS-CoV-2 variants. Study-wide points: Spike-specific TCR breadth was greater in vaccine than placebo recipients. Reportedly, spike-specific CD8+ and CD4+ T cell responses achieved substantial breadth once vaccination had taken place.

The data were produced by immunoSEQ multiplex PCR, yet TCRdb's version contains in-frame clones alone and is incomplete. The sample contains fewer than 400,000 clones, 70% to 90% of which appear only once. Treatment meaning: roughly 19 received Ad26.COV2.S at low or high dose, single or two shots; 5 received placebo; per-sample allocation not given. Specimens were obtained on day 63 following the first vaccine or placebo injection. Donation was by an adult aged 18-55 years who was in Boston. Between the trimmed V and J ends, which lost 1 base and 0 bases, there was a span of 4 bases. Per the germline V gene, CDR1 is KGHSH and CDR2 is LQKENI. This CDR3 comprises 13 residues.

This receptor was identified in a person between 18 and 65 years old who received the Ad26.COV2.S COVID-19 vaccine or a placebo. V is TRBV18 and J is TRBJ2-7, with D uncertain. This specimen was peripheral blood, taken in a trial of Ad26.COV2.S vaccine versus placebo. The CDR3 spells CASSPRASYEQYF. The CDR3 bases are TGTGCCAGCTCACCACGGGCCTCCTACGAGCAGTACTTC.